Below, 18 T cell receptor beta chains from the same sample are listed, as sequenced in a study of memory CD4+ T cells and cytomegalovirus serostatus. Only in-frame clones appear in the TCRdb table, and some are missing; sequencing was by immunoSEQ multiplex PCR. The top ten hold about 0.79% of the sample, which has about 53,000 clones, roughly 78% seen once. Single viable CD3+CD4+CD8-CD45RO+ cells were sorted as the memory CD4+ T cells. The specimen was memory CD4+ T cells from blood. The receptors originated from an adult in good health and CMV-seronegative.

The gene calls are TRBV10-3 and TRBJ2-3, with a tentative D call TRBD2 (5 bases). The V and J ends lost 7 bases and 6 bases respectively, with 14 bases between them. The CDR3 runs to 13 residues. The germline CDR1 and CDR2 sequences are ENHRY and SYGVKD. The CDR3 protein is CAITSRGIDTQYF. The CDR3 DNA reads as TGTGCCATCACCAGCCGGGGAATCGATACGCAGTATTTT.

This sequence joins TRBV9 and TRBJ2-2; TRBD2 aligns across 10 bases. Losses at the gene ends were 4 bases for V and 4 bases for J; bases not matched to a gene: 4. The CDR3 has 15 amino acids. The germline V gene encodes CDR1 SGDLS and CDR2 YYNGEE. CDR3: CASSSSGGATGELFF. CDR3 nucleotide sequence: TGTGCCAGCAGCTCGAGCGGGGGGGCCACCGGGGAGCTGTTTTTT.

The chain links TRBV7-9 to TRBJ1-1, with 7 bases aligning to TRBD1. The CDR3 spans 14 residues. Per germline, CDR1 SEHNR and CDR2 FQNEAQ (reference sequence). Germline trimming cut 5 bases from V and 5 bases from J; bases unmatched to any gene: 8. CDR3 nucleotide sequence: TGTGCCAGCAGCCCAGGGGGAGTCCCGACTGAAGCTTTCTTT. Amino acids: CASSPGGVPTEAFF.

The CDR3 DNA is TGTGCCAGCAGTCCCGCCAGGGTAATTCATGGCTACACCTTC. Its protein product is CASSPARVIHGYTF. The rearrangement uses TRBV28 and TRBJ1-2, with D tentatively TRBD1 (5 bases). Per the germline V gene, CDR1 is MDHEN and CDR2 is SYDVKM. This CDR3 has 14 amino acids. V lost 5 bases and J 6 bases, leaving 16 bases between the germline ends.

This sequence joins TRBV18 and TRBJ1-1; TRBD1 matches at 10 bases. The CDR3 covers 13 residues. V trimming: 8 bases; J trimming: 5 bases; junction bases outside the gene matches: 5. Germline CDR1 and CDR2: KGHSH and LQKENI. This CDR3 reads CASADRGRTEAFF. The DNA for the CDR3 is TGTGCCAGCGCTGACAGGGGGCGGACTGAAGCTTTCTTT.

The V and J genes are TRBV6-6 and TRBJ1-1; TRBD1 might be the D (5 bases). The CDR3 has 13 amino acids. Germline V gene sequence: CDR1 MNHNY, CDR2 SVGAGI (reference sequence). Trimming took off 6 bases at V and 2 bases at J, with 10 bases between the two ends. The CDR3 nucleotides are TGTGCCAGCAGCCAGGGAGTAAACACTGAAGCTTTCTTT. Translated, it gives CASSQGVNTEAFF.

The chain joins TRBV19 to TRBJ1-1, with a tentative D call TRBD1 (6 bases). This CDR3 contains 18 residues. Germline CDR1 and CDR2: LNHDA and SQIVND (reference sequence). Trimming pared 3 bases from V and 0 bases from J, leaving 20 bases between. In nucleotides, the CDR3 is TGTGCCAGTAGTATCTATCAATTGGCGTCAGGGGTGAACACTGAAGCTTTCTTT. It yields the protein CASSIYQLASGVNTEAFF.

This rearrangement joins TRBV30 to TRBJ1-2; D is possibly TRBD1 (5 bases). The V gene lost 0 bases and the J gene lost 7 bases, with 12 bases spanning the gap. Germline V gives CDR1 GTSNPN, CDR2 SVGIG (reference sequence). This CDR3 region has 13 residues. The CDR3 DNA is TGTGCCTGGAGTGTAGGGGAGTTGGCTGGCTACACCTTC. Translated, it gives CAWSVGELAGYTF.

CDR3 residues: CASSLAGALLIGYTF. The CDR3 nucleotides are TGTGCCAGCAGCTTGGCAGGGGCTCTCCTCATTGGCTACACCTTC. This chain links TRBV5-4 with TRBJ1-2; TRBD1 is a possible D gene (6 bases). The CDR3 consists of 15 residues. Germline assignment: CDR1 SGHNT and CDR2 YYREEE (reference sequence). Deletions cut 0 bases from V and 7 bases from J, with 16 bases between. The full variable domain, its missing parts supplied by reference TRBV5-4 and TRBJ1-2, is ETGVTQSPTHLIKTRGQQVTLRCSSQSGHNTVSWYQQALGQGPQFIFQYYREEENGRGNFPPRFSGLQFPNYSSELNVNALELDDSALYLCASSLAGALLIGYTFGSGTRLTVV.

The chain has TRBV18 and TRBJ2-5, with no clear D. CDR3 size: 14 residues. Germline V lookup: CDR1 KGHSH, CDR2 LQKENI. V shed 1 base and J shed 0 bases, with 6 bases lying between them. CDR3 sequence: CASSPLRNQETQYF. DNA of the CDR3: TGTGCCAGCTCACCACTGAGAAACCAAGAGACCCAGTACTTC.

This chain links TRBV4-2 with TRBJ1-5; D is unclear. V lost 3 bases, J lost 2 bases, and 11 bases lay in between. Looked up from germline, CDR1 is LGHNA and CDR2 is YNFKEQ. This CDR3 has 15 residues. In DNA form, the CDR3 reads TGTGCCAGCAGCCAGGAAAAGGGTGGCAATCAGCCCCAGCATTTT. Amino acids: CASSQEKGGNQPQHF.

This clone appeared a few times. This chain connects TRBV2 to TRBJ1-2; D call uncertain. The CDR3 extends over 12 amino acids. The ends were cut back, 3 bases at V and 2 bases at J, with 4 bases in the middle. The germline gives CDR1 SNHLY, CDR2 FYNNEI. CDR3 in amino acids: CASSEVNYGYTF. CDR3 DNA: TGTGCCAGCAGTGAGGTCAACTATGGCTACACCTTC.

The V and J genes are TRBV10-3 and TRBJ1-6; D perhaps matches TRBD1 (5 bases). Germline loops: CDR1 ENHRY, CDR2 SYGVKD. The CDR3 has 12 residues. Trimming stripped 8 bases from V and 9 bases from J, with 11 bases between. The CDR3 loop is CAIQGPTSPLHF. The CDR3 DNA reads as TGTGCCATCCAGGGCCCGACTTCACCCCTCCACTTT.

This clone was counted between two and nine times. The chain uses TRBV28 and TRBJ1-1; tentatively, D is TRBD1 (6 bases). The V gene's germline CDR1 is MDHEN and CDR2 SYDVKM. The CDR3 totals 15 residues. V shed 6 bases and J shed 1 base, with 15 bases lying between them. CDR3 sequence (DNA): TGTGCCAGCAGACCTACAGGGTTATCGAACACTGAAGCTTTCTTT. Translated: CASRPTGLSNTEAFF.

The chain has TRBV2 and TRBJ1-5; a possible D gene is TRBD1 (5 bases). From germline, CDR1 is SNHLY and CDR2 FYNNEI. Trimming shortened V by 3 bases and J by 2 bases, and 8 bases separated the two germline ends. This CDR3 is built from 14 residues. The CDR3 sequence is CASSESGRNQPQHF. CDR3 bases: TGTGCCAGCAGTGAGTCGGGGCGCAATCAGCCCCAGCATTTT.

The V call is TRBV30, the J call TRBJ2-5, with 7 bases identical to TRBD1. J was trimmed by 3 bases and V by 5 bases; bases with no gene match: 3. Germline loops: CDR1 GTSNPN, CDR2 SVGIG (reference sequence). This CDR3 contains 12 residues. The CDR3 here is CAWGDRKETQYF. DNA of the CDR3: TGTGCCTGGGGGGACAGAAAAGAGACCCAGTACTTC. Full variable domain (rest looked up from reference TRBV30 and TRBJ2-5): SQTIHQWPATLVQPVGSPLSLECTVEGTSNPNLYWYRQAAGRGLQLLFYSVGIGQISSEVPQNLSASRPQDRQFILSSKKLLLSDSGFYLCAWGDRKETQYFGPGTRLLVL.

This rearrangement joins TRBV6-6 to TRBJ1-2; no definite D call. Germline V gives CDR1 MNHNY, CDR2 SVGAGI (reference sequence). Trimming pared 7 bases from V and 4 bases from J, leaving 16 bases between. CDR3 length: 14 amino acids. The CDR3 DNA is TGTGCCAGCACCCCCTGGGCCGACTCCTATGGCTACACCTTC. Translated: CASTPWADSYGYTF.

The chain uses TRBV5-5 and TRBJ1-5; maybe TRBD1 (5 bases). The V gene's germline CDR1 is SGHKS and CDR2 YYEKEE (reference sequence). The CDR3 runs to 14 residues. The V end was cut by 4 bases, the J end by 12 bases, with 20 bases between. CDR3 in amino acids: CASSRTSAAEFQHF. The CDR3 DNA is TGTGCCAGCAGCCGGACATCCGCGGCCGAATTCCAGCATTTT.